This T cell receptor beta chain was sequenced for a study of blood T cell repertoires in COVID-19. For the study at large: Sites in the United States, Italy and Spain provided acute and convalescent COVID-19 samples. The analysed material was cDNA or gDNA that came from T cells, B-cell-depleted T cells, or PBMCs.

The assay was immunoSEQ multiplex PCR, and TCRdb's table has in-frame clones only and misses some. The sample has over 50,000 clones, roughly 81% seen once. The CDR3 length is 17 residues. In germline, CDR1 is SGHVS, CDR2 FNYEAQ. Trimming removed 5 bases from V and 7 bases from J; junction bases left unmatched: 15. The sequenced material came from peripheral blood. The chain joins TRBV7-6 to TRBJ2-2, with 8 bases that match TRBD2. The origin of this receptor is a man of 80 years or more with acute or convalescent COVID-19. The CDR3 region has the DNA TGTGCCAGCAGCCAATACGGACTAGGCCGGGGGGGCGGGGAGCTGTTTTTT. Translation gives CASSQYGLGRGGGELFF.